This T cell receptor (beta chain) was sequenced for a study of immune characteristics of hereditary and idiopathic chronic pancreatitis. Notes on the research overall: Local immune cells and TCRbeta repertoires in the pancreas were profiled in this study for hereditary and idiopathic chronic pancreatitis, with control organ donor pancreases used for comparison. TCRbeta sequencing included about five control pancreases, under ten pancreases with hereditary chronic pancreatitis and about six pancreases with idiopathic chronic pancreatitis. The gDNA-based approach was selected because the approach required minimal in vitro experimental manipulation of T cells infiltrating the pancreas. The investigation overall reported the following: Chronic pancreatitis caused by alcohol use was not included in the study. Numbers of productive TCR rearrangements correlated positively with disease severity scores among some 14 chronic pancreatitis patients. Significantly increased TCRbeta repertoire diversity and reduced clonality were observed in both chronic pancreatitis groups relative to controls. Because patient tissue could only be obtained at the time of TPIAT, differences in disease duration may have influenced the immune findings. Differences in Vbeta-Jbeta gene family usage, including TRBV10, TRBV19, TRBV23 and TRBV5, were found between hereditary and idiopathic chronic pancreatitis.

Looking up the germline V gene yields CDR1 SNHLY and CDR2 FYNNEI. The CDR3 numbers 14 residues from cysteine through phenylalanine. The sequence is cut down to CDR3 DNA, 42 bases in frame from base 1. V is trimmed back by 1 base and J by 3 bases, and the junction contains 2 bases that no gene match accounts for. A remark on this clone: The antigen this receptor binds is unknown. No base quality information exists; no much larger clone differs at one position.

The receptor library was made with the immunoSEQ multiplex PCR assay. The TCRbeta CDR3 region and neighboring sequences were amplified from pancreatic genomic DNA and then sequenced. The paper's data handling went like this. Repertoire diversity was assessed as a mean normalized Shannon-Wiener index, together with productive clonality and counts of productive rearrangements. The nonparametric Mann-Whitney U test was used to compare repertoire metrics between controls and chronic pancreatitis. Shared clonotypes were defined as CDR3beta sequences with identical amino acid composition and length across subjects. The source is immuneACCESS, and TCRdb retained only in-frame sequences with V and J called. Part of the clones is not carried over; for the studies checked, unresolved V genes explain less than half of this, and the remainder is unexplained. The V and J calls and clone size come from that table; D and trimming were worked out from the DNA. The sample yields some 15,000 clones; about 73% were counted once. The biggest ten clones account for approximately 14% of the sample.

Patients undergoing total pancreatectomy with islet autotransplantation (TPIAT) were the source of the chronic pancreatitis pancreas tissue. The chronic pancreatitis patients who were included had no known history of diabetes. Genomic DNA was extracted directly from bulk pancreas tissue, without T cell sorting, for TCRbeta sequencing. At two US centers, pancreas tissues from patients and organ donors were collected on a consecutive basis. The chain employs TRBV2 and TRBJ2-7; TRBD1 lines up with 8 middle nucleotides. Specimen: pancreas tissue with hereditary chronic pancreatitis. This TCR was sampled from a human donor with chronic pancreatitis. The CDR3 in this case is CASSEVTGGYEQYF. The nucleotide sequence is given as TGTGCCAGCAGTGAAGTTACAGGGGGCTACGAGCAGTACTTC. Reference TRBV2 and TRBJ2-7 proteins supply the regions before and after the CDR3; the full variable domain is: EPEVTQTPSHQVTQMGQEVILRCVPISNHLYFYWYRQILGQKVEFLVSFYNNEISEKSEIFDDQFSVERPDGSNFTLKIRSTKLEDSAMYFCASSEVTGGYEQYFGPGTRLTVT.